These 4 T cell receptor beta chains share one sample of origin, sequenced in a study of vaccination and CD4 T cells after COVID-19. Oncomine TCR Beta short-read sequencing was applied to DNA from cultured CD4+ T cells. Someone extracted genomic DNA from cultured CD4+ T cells. One entry per CDR3 protein, called by TCRdb with MiXCR from the PCR reads. The table has some 12,000 distinct CDR3 sequences, about 29% seen once. Sample treatment: roughly ten-day PBMC culture with coronavirus spike peptide pools or control peptides (ViraFEST assay). The unexposed donor's CD4+ T cells were collected before the COVID-19 pandemic (2011-2018). Their antigen targets remain unknown. The material sequenced was CD4+ T cells from blood, cultured in vitro. The receptors originated from a human donor in good health.

This sequence joins TRBV20-1 and TRBJ1-5; D is ambiguous. This CDR3 is built from 17 residues. Trimming pared 5 bases from V and 0 bases from J, leaving 20 bases between. The germline V gene encodes CDR1 DFQATT and CDR2 SNEGSKA (reference sequence). CDR3 loop: CSASSTSSRYSNQPQHF. The DNA of the CDR3 is TGCAGTGCTTCCTCGACATCCAGTCGGTATAGCAATCAGCCCCAGCATTTT.

The chain links TRBV29-1 to TRBJ1-1; 7 nucleotides align to TRBD1. This CDR3 is built from 12 residues. V trimming: 7 bases; J trimming: 1 base; junction bases outside the gene matches: 3. CDR1 SQVTM and CDR2 ANQGSEA come from the germline V gene. The CDR3 is CSGRGTNTEAFF. The CDR3 nucleotides are TGCAGCGGCAGGGGGACGAACACTGAAGCTTTCTTT.

This clonotype occurred a few times. The chain employs TRBV11-2 and TRBJ1-5, with D unclear. The CDR3 consists of 15 residues. Germline lookup yields CDR1 SGHAT and CDR2 FQNNGV. V lost 2 bases, J lost 3 bases, and 11 bases lay in between. The CDR3 here is CASSLRGLDNQPQHF. The CDR3 nucleotides are TGTGCCAGCAGCTTAAGAGGCTTGGACAATCAGCCCCAGCATTTT.

This clonotype showed up just a few times. This chain links TRBV20-1 with TRBJ2-5, with D perhaps TRBD1 or TRBD2 (6 bases each). This CDR3 spans 12 amino acids. Germline V gene sequence: CDR1 DFQATT, CDR2 SNEGSKA (reference sequence). Trimming removed 6 bases from V and 6 bases from J, with 14 bases in between. CDR3 sequence reads: CSADWGAQTQYF. CDR3 nucleotides: TGCAGTGCCGATTGGGGGGCCCAGACCCAGTACTTC.